This TCR beta chain was identified during a study of early T cells in non-severe SARS-CoV-2 infection. Overall study: Investigators sequenced bulk RNA drawn from unsorted whole blood, and chains remained unpaired.

Individual cDNA molecules were tagged with unique molecular identifiers. From the 5' RACE reads, TCRdb called clonotypes with MiXCR, one entry per CDR3 protein. The sample has more than 30,000 distinct CDR3 sequences; roughly 7.1% are singletons. This clonotype was seen repeatedly, ten times or more. Germline V gene lookup returns CDR1 SGHVS and CDR2 FQNEAQ. The CDR3 sequence is 16 residues long. Trimming pared 1 base from V and 1 base from J, leaving 12 bases between. V usage is TRBV7-8 and J usage is TRBJ2-3; D is unclear. The material was whole blood, obtained at baseline. This TCR derives from an adult who was a healthcare worker with PCR-confirmed SARS-CoV-2 infection or an uninfected control (not recorded which). The CDR3 bases are TGTGCCAGCAGCTTAGTTGCTCGTCGAGGCACAGATACGCAGTATTTT. It yields the protein CASSLVARRGTDTQYF. The whole variable domain, remainder taken from reference TRBV7-8 and TRBJ2-3, is GAGVSQSPRYKVAKRGQDVALRCDPISGHVSLFWYQQALGQGPEFLTYFQNEAQLDKSGLPSDRFFAERPEGSVSTLKIQRTQQEDSAVYLCASSLVARRGTDTQYFGPGTRLTVL.